This T cell receptor (beta chain) was identified in a study of technical replicates of blood from a few donors (dated by TCRdb to between 2016 and 2019). At the junction V is shortened by 4 bases and J by 4 bases, with 11 bases in between. From the cysteine through the phenylalanine, the CDR3 covers 14 amino acids. The only DNA kept is the CDR3, 42 bases in frame from the first base. CDR1 and CDR2 were assigned from the germline V gene as SGDLS and YYNGEE. On this clone itself: Its antigen is unknown. No qualities accompany the bases; no much larger clone lies one base away.

The library relied on the immunoSEQ multiplex PCR assay. Held by TCRdb, this immuneACCESS table contains in-frame sequences only and omits some clones. Under half of the omission traces to an unresolved V gene where checked; the cause of the rest is unknown. A total of approximately 75,000 clones appear in this sample, around 97% of them only once. Less than 0.2% of the sample goes to the ten largest clones. This chain joins TRBV9 to TRBJ2-2; too little of a D gene remains to name it. Sequenced material: T cells isolated from PBMCs. This clonotype was obtained from a human donor in good health. The CDR3 amino acid sequence is: CASSLPSGTGELFF. The DNA is TGTGCCAGCAGCCTCCCTAGTGGCACCGGGGAGCTGTTTTTT.